This T cell receptor beta chain was documented in a study of cytomegalovirus exposure and HLA in healthy donors. The PCR was carried out with 60 Vbeta primers and 13 Jbeta primers. TCRdb's copy holds only in-frame clones and misses some; the assay was immunoSEQ multiplex PCR. The data show roughly 98,000 clones, around 77% seen once. The V and J ends lost 4 bases and 3 bases, in that order; junction bases with no gene match: 10. The CDR3 contains 16 residues. The V gene's germline CDR1 is MDHEN and CDR2 SYDVKM. With respect to this clone: Its specificity is not known.

The study, taken as a whole, reports: Most TCR beta V segments were productive about 87% or about 30% of the time in an earlier analysis. Indistinguishable V segments such as TRBV6-2 and TRBV6-3 were excluded. Confirmation in vitro established that a few CMV-associated chains were specific for CMV antigens. The authors listed some 160 TCR beta chains as cytomegalovirus-associated.

Specimen: PBMCs. The receptor comes from a female donor in good health and CMV-seronegative. This chain links TRBV28 with TRBJ1-2, with 8 bases identical to TRBD1. The DNA of the CDR3 is TGTGCCAGCAGTTCCCCATTAGGGACAGGAGACTATGGCTACACCTTC. Translating gives CASSSPLGTGDYGYTF.